The rows below give T cell receptor beta chains drawn from one sample of a study of immune evolution from preneoplasia to lung adenocarcinoma. Some clones are missing from TCRdb's copy, which holds only in-frame ones; the method was immunoSEQ multiplex PCR. The sample consists of about 4,600 clones, around 68% of them appearing once. The specimen sequenced was FFPE adjacent normal lung tissue. The receptors shown here come from a person aged 55-80 years with lung adenocarcinoma. The CDR3 runs from the conserved cysteine through the conserved F or W. The D gene is left open where the match is weak. A row's size may be missing; if present it is once, few, many or a size class.

len,v_gene,d_gene,abundance,j_gene,CDR3nt,CDR3aa
17,TRBV9,NA,NA,TRBJ2-2,TGTGCCAGCAGCGTAAGGGATCCAGGGGAAATCACCGGGGAGCTGTTTTTT,CASSVRDPGEITGELFF
14,TRBV2,NA,NA,TRBJ1-4,TGTGCCAGCATGGTGGAGACAACTAATGAAAAACTGTTTTTT,CASMVETTNEKLFF
13,TRBV30,NA,NA,TRBJ2-3,TGTGCCTGGAACAGGGACCTCACAGATACGCAGTATTTT,CAWNRDLTDTQYF
16,TRBV2,NA,NA,TRBJ2-1,TGTGCCAGCAGAGAAGACGGAGGGAGAGGGGGGAATGAGCAGTTCTTC,CASREDGGRGGNEQFF
14,TRBV30,NA,NA,TRBJ2-3,TGTGCCTGGAGCCGGGACTCTGGCACAGATACGCAGTATTTT,CAWSRDSGTDTQYF
15,TRBV4-1,TRBD1,few,TRBJ2-7,TGCGCCAGCAGCCAAACGACAGGGATCTCCTACGAGCAGTACTTC,CASSQTTGISYEQYF
18,TRBV7-9,TRBD2,NA,TRBJ2-5,TGTGCCAGCAGCCCGCCACACCCGAGCGGGAGGAAACAAGAGACCCAGTACTTC,CASSPPHPSGRKQETQYF
16,TRBV18,TRBD2,NA,TRBJ2-7,TGTGCCAGCTCACCACAAACCGGGACTAGAGGGGACGAGCAGTACTTC,CASSPQTGTRGDEQYF
12,TRBV29-1,NA,once,TRBJ2-3,TGCAGCGTTGGACAGACCACAGATACGCAGTATTTT,CSVGQTTDTQYF
16,TRBV9,TRBD2,NA,TRBJ2-3,TGTGCCAGCAGCGTAGTAGGGACTAGAGGCACAGATACGCAGTATTTT,CASSVVGTRGTDTQYF
11,TRBV21-1,NA,NA,TRBJ2-1,TGTGCCAGCAGCAATGAGAATGAGCAGTTCTTC,CASSNENEQFF
14,TRBV7-8,NA,few,TRBJ1-2,TGTGCCAGCAGCGTTACCAGCTCGGCTTATGGCTACACCTTC,CASSVTSSAYGYTF
14,TRBV27,NA,NA,TRBJ2-7,TGTGCCAGCAGTTTATCCCCCAGGTCCCACGAGCAGTACTTC,CASSLSPRSHEQYF
14,TRBV11-2,NA,NA,TRBJ1-4,TGTGCCAGCAGCAAAACAGGGCCGACTGAAAAACTGTTTTTT,CASSKTGPTEKLFF
11,TRBV20-1,NA,NA,TRBJ1-4,TGCAGTGCCGACCTTAATGAAAAACTGTTTTTT,CSADLNEKLFF
16,TRBV5-6,NA,few,TRBJ2-1,TGTGCCAGCAGCCCGGATATGGGGGCTACCTACAATGAGCAGTTCTTC,CASSPDMGATYNEQFF
14,TRBV6-1,TRBD1,once,TRBJ2-2,TGTGCCAGCAGGACAGGGGGCGACACCGGGGAGCTGTTTTTT,CASRTGGDTGELFF
14,TRBV25-1,TRBD1,NA,TRBJ1-2,TGTGCCAGCAGCCCCGGACAGGGCGACTATGGCTACACCTTC,CASSPGQGDYGYTF
15,TRBV9,NA,NA,TRBJ2-1,TGTGCCAGCAGCGTAGGTGGCAACAAACACAATGAGCAGTTCTTC,CASSVGGNKHNEQFF
15,TRBV6-5,TRBD2,NA,TRBJ2-3,TGTGCCAGCAGTTACCGGGCGGGAGTGGCAGATACGCAGTATTTT,CASSYRAGVADTQYF
14,TRBV7-3,TRBD2,NA,TRBJ2-3,TGTGCCAGCAGCTTACTAGCGGGAGCAGATACGCAGTATTTT,CASSLLAGADTQYF
13,TRBV7-3,NA,NA,TRBJ1-1,TGTGCCAGCAGCTTATCAGTGAACACTGAAGCTTTCTTT,CASSLSVNTEAFF
15,TRBV5-1,NA,NA,TRBJ2-3,TGCGCCAGCAGCCCCACTCCGACTAGCACAGATACGCAGTATTTT,CASSPTPTSTDTQYF
15,TRBV7-3,TRBD2,NA,TRBJ2-3,TGTGCCAGCAGGATCGGCGCGGGGGAAACAGATACGCAGTATTTT,CASRIGAGETDTQYF
14,TRBV19,NA,once,TRBJ1-1,TGTGCCAGTAGTATGTGGACATCGAACACTGAAGCTTTCTTT,CASSMWTSNTEAFF
16,TRBV7-9,NA,NA,TRBJ2-7,TGTGCCAGCAGCTCCCCCAATGGCGTCGCTCTTTACGAGCAGTACTTC,CASSSPNGVALYEQYF
15,TRBV7-2,TRBD1,few,TRBJ2-7,TGTGCCAGCAGCTTAGCCCCGGGACAGGGTTACGAGCAGTACTTC,CASSLAPGQGYEQYF
11,TRBV20-1,NA,NA,TRBJ2-5,TGCAGTGCTAGTTCCCCGGAGACCCAGTACTTC,CSASSPETQYF
15,TRBV7-9,TRBD2,once,TRBJ2-2,TGTGCCAGCAGCATCCTAGCGGGAAACACCGGGGAGCTGTTTTTT,CASSILAGNTGELFF
15,TRBV4-1,TRBD1,NA,TRBJ1-1,TGCGCCAGCAGCCCAGGACAGGGCCCTAGCACTGAAGCTTTCTTT,CASSPGQGPSTEAFF
13,TRBV5-4,NA,NA,TRBJ2-3,TGTGCCAGCAGCTTGTACAACACAGATACGCAGTATTTT,CASSLYNTDTQYF
15,TRBV7-2,TRBD2,NA,TRBJ2-1,TGTGCCAGCAGCTCCGGGACTAGCGAGTACAATGAGCAGTTCTTC,CASSSGTSEYNEQFF
19,TRBV7-9,NA,NA,TRBJ2-2,TGTGCCAGCAGCTTAGCGTCGGGTTTAGCGGCCTTACAAACCGGGGAGCTGTTTTTT,CASSLASGLAALQTGELFF
15,TRBV11-2,TRBD1,few,TRBJ2-7,TGTGCCAGCAGCTTAGGGGGGACAGGTTTGGAGGAGCAGTACTTC,CASSLGGTGLEEQYF
15,TRBV7-9,TRBD2,NA,TRBJ2-2,TGTGCCAGCAGCTCCGGGACTAGCGTCACCGGGGAGCTGTTTTTT,CASSSGTSVTGELFF
17,TRBV5-4,NA,once,TRBJ2-5,TGTGCCAGCAGCTTGGTCGGACGAGCGGGCGGGCAAGAGACCCAGTACTTC,CASSLVGRAGGQETQYF
13,TRBV19,NA,NA,TRBJ2-3,TGTGCCAGTAGCAGGGCCCTCACAGATACGCAGTATTTT,CASSRALTDTQYF
12,TRBV29-1,TRBD1,once,TRBJ2-4,TGCAGCTGCAGACAGGGAGAAAACATTCAGTACTTC,CSCRQGENIQYF
16,TRBV11-3,TRBD2,few,TRBJ2-3,TGTGCCAGCAGCCCCGGACTAGCAGACAGCACAGATACGCAGTATTTT,CASSPGLADSTDTQYF
13,TRBV10-1,TRBD2,large,TRBJ2-7,TGCGCCAGCAGACTAGCGGGAGTGCACGAGCAGTACTTC,CASRLAGVHEQYF
15,TRBV5-1,TRBD1,NA,TRBJ2-5,TGCGCCAGCAGCTTGGTTCAGGGGGCTAAAGAGACCCAGTACTTC,CASSLVQGAKETQYF
19,TRBV15,TRBD1,NA,TRBJ1-5,TGTGCCACCAGCAGAAAGCAAAAAAGGGGACAGGTCTACAATCAGCCCCAGCATTTT,CATSRKQKRGQVYNQPQHF
14,TRBV5-1,NA,few,TRBJ1-5,TGCGCCAGCAGCTTGAGGGACAGCAATCAGCCCCAGCATTTT,CASSLRDSNQPQHF
16,TRBV5-8,NA,few,TRBJ2-1,TGTGCCAAGAGGACAGTGCTAGCTTCGCCCTACAATGAGCAGTTCTTC,CAKRTVLASPYNEQFF
12,TRBV28,NA,NA,TRBJ2-7,TGTGCCAGCAGTTCGGACAGCTACGAGCAGTACTTC,CASSSDSYEQYF
14,TRBV5-4,NA,NA,TRBJ2-7,TGTGCCAGCACCACTCCGCAGGCGAACTACGAGCAGTACTTC,CASTTPQANYEQYF
11,TRBV28,NA,NA,TRBJ2-2,TGTGCCAGCAGGGATACCGGGGAGCTGTTTTTT,CASRDTGELFF
15,TRBV27,NA,NA,TRBJ1-5,TGTGCCAGCAGTTTATCATGGGGCGCGGAACAGCCCCAGCATTTT,CASSLSWGAEQPQHF
15,TRBV6-1,TRBD1,NA,TRBJ2-7,TGTGCCAGCAGTGAAGCAACAGGGGGCTCCTACGAGCAGTACTTC,CASSEATGGSYEQYF
15,TRBV6-1,TRBD2,NA,TRBJ2-1,TGTGCCAGCAGTGAGACTAGCGGGAAAGGGGGTGAGCAGTTCTTC,CASSETSGKGGEQFF
12,TRBV28,NA,NA,TRBJ2-5,TGTGCCAGCAGTAACAGGGACGAGACCCAGTACTTC,CASSNRDETQYF
15,TRBV6-1,NA,NA,TRBJ1-2,TGTGCCAGCAGTGTAGAGGTCGGGGCAAACTATGGCTACACCTTC,CASSVEVGANYGYTF
16,TRBV14,TRBD2,NA,TRBJ2-3,TGTGCCAGCAGCGCTAGACTAGCGGGCAGCACAGATACGCAGTATTTT,CASSARLAGSTDTQYF
13,TRBV11-2,TRBD1,NA,TRBJ2-4,TGTGCCAGCAGCTGGGACAGGGTCCACATTCAGTACTTC,CASSWDRVHIQYF